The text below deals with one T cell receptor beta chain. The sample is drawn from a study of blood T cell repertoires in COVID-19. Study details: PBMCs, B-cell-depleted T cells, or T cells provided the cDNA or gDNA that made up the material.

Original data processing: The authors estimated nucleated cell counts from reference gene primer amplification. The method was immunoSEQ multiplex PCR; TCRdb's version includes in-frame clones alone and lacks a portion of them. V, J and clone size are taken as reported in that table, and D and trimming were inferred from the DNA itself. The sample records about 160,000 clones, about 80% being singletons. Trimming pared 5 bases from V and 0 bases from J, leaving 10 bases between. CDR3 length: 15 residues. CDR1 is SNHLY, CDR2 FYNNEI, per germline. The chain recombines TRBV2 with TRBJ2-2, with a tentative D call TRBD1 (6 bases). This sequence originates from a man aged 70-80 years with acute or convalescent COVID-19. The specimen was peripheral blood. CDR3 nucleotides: TGTGCCAGCAGTCCGGACAGTCCGAACACCGGGGAGCTGTTTTTT. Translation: CASSPDSPNTGELFF.